This T cell receptor beta chain came from a study of CD8 T cells in Susac syndrome. This CDR3 has 16 amino acids. Germline trimming cut 4 bases from V and 5 bases from J; bases unmatched to any gene: 6. Germline values: CDR1 KGHDR, CDR2 SFDVKD. Random-hexamer reverse transcription was applied to 0.5 to 1 ug RNA. Across 54 Vbeta and 13 Jbeta, TCR beta CDR3 was amplified with immunoSEQ multiplex PCR. TCRdb independently ran MiXCR on the immunoSEQ multiplex PCR reads; one entry per CDR3 protein. The top ten hold approximately 0.17% of the sample, which has about 150,000 distinct CDR3 sequences, roughly 95% seen once. It was negative isolation that provided the CD8+ and CD4+ T cells, whereas TEMRA cells were enriched by FACS.

This sequence originates from a human donor with Susac syndrome. The sequenced material came from CD4+ T cells from PBMCs. V gene TRBV24-1 combines with J gene TRBJ2-3; 12 nucleotides agree with TRBD2. The CDR3 DNA is TGTGCCACCAGTGAACCTAGCGGGGGGGCAGTAGATACGCAGTATTTT. This sequence encodes CATSEPSGGAVDTQYF.